The clone carrying this T cell receptor (beta chain) occurred once. Germline CDR1 SNHLY, CDR2 FYNNEI. There are 13 residues in the CDR3. V lost 8 bases and J lost 1; bases outside the gene matches: 3. This entry comes from a study of T cell changes during pregnancy in multiple sclerosis. Clones were sequenced by immunoSEQ multiplex PCR, and TCRdb holds only the in-frame ones, with some missing. The data hold 55,000 to 85,000 clones, with approximately 92% observed a single time. The TCR was taken from a female donor with multiple sclerosis, enrolled in a pregnancy study. The chain joins TRBV2 to TRBJ1-1; 8 bases align to TRBD1. The sample consisted of peripheral blood, taken in the third trimester of pregnancy. CDR3 DNA sequence: TGTGCCAGCCAGGGGGCTTCGAACACTGAAGCTTTCTTT. It codes for CASQGASNTEAFF.